The clone carrying this TCR beta chain has just one count. Its antigen remains unidentified. The data belong to a study of shared clonotypes between healthy human individuals. About the study: Per-donor plates numbered three CD4 naive, three CD4 memory, two CD8 naive and one CD8 memory.

TCRdb's table, derived via immunoSEQ multiplex PCR, lists solely in-frame clones and lacks some. The sample lists about 980,000 clones; over 75% were seen once. Study-wide results and limits: There were few donors, and this limited the genetic and exposure-history diversity represented. Generally, estimated richness proved larger in naive subsets than it did in memory subsets.

Among the donors, all were Caucasian adults who lived in Nashville, Tennessee. The sequence came from a young man in good health. Sample: memory CD4+ T cells sorted from blood. As for subset: CD45RA-negative fraction.

CDR3 coding DNA: TGTGCCAGCAGCAAAGCGCGTGTTGGCTACACCTTC. Translation gives CASSKARVGYTF. The V call is TRBV21-1, the J call TRBJ1-2. TRBV21-1 is noted as a pseudogene. The CDR3 loop spans 12 amino acids.